This is a list of T cell receptor beta chains from one sample in a study of cytomegalovirus exposure and HLA in healthy donors. TCRdb keeps only in-frame clones here, not all; method: immunoSEQ multiplex PCR. The sample consists of about 120,000 clones, approximately 80% of them appearing once. Material: PBMCs. These receptors were obtained from a man aged 35 to 55 in good health and CMV-seropositive. Each CDR3 is given with its conserved first and last residue. The D gene is left open where the match is weak. The size of a clone is reported for some rows only, either as once, few or many, or as a class for expanded clones.

.,TRBV6-4,TRBJ2-2,.,TGTGCCAGCAGTGACTCAGCGTCTGTTGGGACCGGGGAGCTGTTTTTT,CASSDSASVGTGELFF
.,TRBV7-9,TRBJ1-4,.,TGTGCCAGCAGCTTAGACCGGGAGGCAACTAATGAAAAACTGTTTTTT,CASSLDREATNEKLFF
TRBD1,TRBV29-1,TRBJ2-2,.,TGCAGCGTTCGTATTACAGGGGGCTATTCCGGGGAGCTGTTTTTT,CSVRITGGYSGELFF
.,TRBV28,TRBJ1-1,.,TGCGCCAGCAGTTCCCGCGTTGAAGCTTTCTTT,CASSSRVEAFF
.,TRBV4-1,TRBJ2-3,.,TGCGCCAGCAGCCAAGGCGGGGTGGATACGCAGTATTTT,CASSQGGVDTQYF
.,TRBV30,TRBJ2-7,few,TGTGCCTGGAGTGTACCTCTCAACTCCTTCTACGAGCAGTACTTC,CAWSVPLNSFYEQYF
TRBD1,TRBV9,TRBJ2-6,.,TGTGCCAGCAACAAGGACAGGGCTGGGGCCAACGTCCTGACTTTC,CASNKDRAGANVLTF
.,TRBV28,TRBJ1-2,.,TGTGCCAGCAGTTTATCCCCGTTTGGCTACACCTTC,CASSLSPFGYTF
TRBD1,TRBV10-2,TRBJ1-2,.,TGCGCCAGCAGGGGCCAGACAGGGTATGGCTACACCTTC,CASRGQTGYGYTF
TRBD1,TRBV5-1,TRBJ1-3,.,TGCGCCAGCAGCTTGGGGGACAGGTTATACTCTGGAAACACCATATATTTT,CASSLGDRLYSGNTIYF
.,TRBV20-1,TRBJ2-3,.,TGCAGTGCTAGAGGGCCTGATACGCAGTATTTT,CSARGPDTQYF
.,TRBV7-2,TRBJ2-1,.,TGTGCCAGCAGCTTCCACAGGGTGCCCTACAATGAGCAGTTCTTC,CASSFHRVPYNEQFF
.,TRBV6-5,TRBJ2-7,.,TGTGCCAGCAGTTATAGGGACACAAACTACGAGCAGTACTTC,CASSYRDTNYEQYF
.,TRBV5-1,TRBJ2-3,.,TGCGCCAGCAGCTTGGGGGGCCCAGATACGCAGTATTTT,CASSLGGPDTQYF
.,TRBV6-5,TRBJ1-2,.,TGTGCCAGCAGTTACTCCGGAGGGGGCTACACCTTC,CASSYSGGGYTF
.,TRBV7-9,TRBJ2-1,.,TGTGCCAGCAGCTTAGCGTATCCGAGCGGGACATACAATGAGCAGTTCTTC,CASSLAYPSGTYNEQFF
.,TRBV29-1,TRBJ1-2,.,TGCAGCGTCCCGGAGATCGAGGACAGATCTAACTATGGCTACACCTTC,CSVPEIEDRSNYGYTF
.,TRBV7-2,TRBJ1-5,.,TGTGCCAGCAGCTTAGGAGGTCCGGGTCAGCCCCAGCATTTT,CASSLGGPGQPQHF
.,TRBV7-3,TRBJ2-1,few,TGTGCCAGCAGCTTTACGGGGTCCTACAATGAGCAGTTCTTC,CASSFTGSYNEQFF
.,TRBV6-5,TRBJ1-6,.,TGTGCCAGCAGTTACGGCCAGGGAGGTTCACCCCTCCACTTT,CASSYGQGGSPLHF
.,TRBV18,TRBJ2-2,.,TGTGCCAGCTTCTACACCGGGGAGCTGTTTTTT,CASFYTGELFF
.,TRBV5-1,TRBJ2-5,few,TGCGCCAGCAGCGTCCTCGAGCAAGAGACCCAGTACTTC,CASSVLEQETQYF
TRBD2,TRBV7-3,TRBJ2-3,.,TGTGCCAGCAGCGTACTAGCGGCTCCTAGCACAGATACGCAGTATTTT,CASSVLAAPSTDTQYF
.,TRBV5-1,TRBJ2-7,.,TGCGCCAGCACCCAGACCGGGGGTAGGTACGAGCAGTACTTC,CASTQTGGRYEQYF
TRBD2,TRBV11-3,TRBJ2-1,.,TGTGCCAGCAGCTTAGGGGGCGGGGGGGCGGGTGATGAGCAGTTCTTC,CASSLGGGGAGDEQFF
TRBD2,TRBV2,TRBJ2-1,.,TGTGCCAGCACCAATCCGGCCAGACTAGCGACCTACAATGAGCAGTTCTTC,CASTNPARLATYNEQFF